This TCR beta chain was recorded in a study of cytomegalovirus exposure and HLA in healthy donors. Study-level information: HLA-typed donors were the source of around 77 million unique TCRs held in an early data release. Study outcomes and limitations: Sequence variants that were highly shared formed a cluster that was likely a sequencing artifact.

Germline V CDR1 and CDR2: MNHEY, SVGAGI. This CDR3 spans 12 amino acids. Trimming took off 7 bases at V and 4 bases at J, with 10 bases between the two ends. PCR was performed using 60 Vbeta and 13 Jbeta primers. The method was immunoSEQ multiplex PCR; TCRdb's version includes in-frame clones alone and lacks a portion of them. The table records approximately 190,000 clones, 81% of them present only once. Notes on this clone: The antigen is unknown.

This clonotype originated in a man aged 35-49 years in good health and CMV-seropositive. The sequenced sample consisted of PBMCs. This chain links TRBV6-5 with TRBJ1-1, with D hard to call. The CDR3: CASTSEGTEAFF. In DNA form, the CDR3 reads TGTGCCAGCACGTCGGAGGGCACTGAAGCTTTCTTT.